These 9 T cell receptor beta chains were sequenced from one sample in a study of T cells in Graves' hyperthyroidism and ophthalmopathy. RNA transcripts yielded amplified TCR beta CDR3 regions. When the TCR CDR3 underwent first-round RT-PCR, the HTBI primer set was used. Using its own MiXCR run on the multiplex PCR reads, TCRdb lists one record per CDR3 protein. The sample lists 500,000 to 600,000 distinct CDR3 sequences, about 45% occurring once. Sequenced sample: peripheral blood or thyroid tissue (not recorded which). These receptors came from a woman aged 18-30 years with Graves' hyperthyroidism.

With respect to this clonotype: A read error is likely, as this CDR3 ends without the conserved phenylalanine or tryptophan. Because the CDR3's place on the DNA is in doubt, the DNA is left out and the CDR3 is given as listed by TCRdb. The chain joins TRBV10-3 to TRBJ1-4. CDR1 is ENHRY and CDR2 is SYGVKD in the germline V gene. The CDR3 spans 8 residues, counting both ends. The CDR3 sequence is CAISDSGY.

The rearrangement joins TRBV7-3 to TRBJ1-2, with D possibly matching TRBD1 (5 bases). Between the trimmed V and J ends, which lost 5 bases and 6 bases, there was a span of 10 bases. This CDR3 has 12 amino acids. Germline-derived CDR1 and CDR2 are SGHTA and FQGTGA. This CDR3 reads CASSPSRDGYTF. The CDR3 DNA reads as TGTGCCAGCAGCCCAAGCAGGGATGGCTACACCTTC. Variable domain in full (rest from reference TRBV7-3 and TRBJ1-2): GAGVSQTPSNKVTEKGKYVELRCDPISGHTALYWYRQSLGQGPEFLIYFQGTGAADDSGLPNDRFFAVRPEGSVSTLKIQRTERGDSAVYLCASSPSRDGYTFGSGTRLTVV.

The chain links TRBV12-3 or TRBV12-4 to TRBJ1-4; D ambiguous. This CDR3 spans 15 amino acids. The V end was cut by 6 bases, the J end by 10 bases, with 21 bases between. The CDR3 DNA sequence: TGTGCCAGCAGCTCTTGGGAGATCTTGAGCGGAAAACTGTTTTTT. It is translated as CASSSWEILSGKLFF.

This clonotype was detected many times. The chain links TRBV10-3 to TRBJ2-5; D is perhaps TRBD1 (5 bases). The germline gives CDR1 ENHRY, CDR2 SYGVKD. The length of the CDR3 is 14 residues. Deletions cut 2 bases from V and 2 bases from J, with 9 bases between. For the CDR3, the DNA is TGTGCCATCAGTGAGGACAGTGCACAAGAGACCCAGTACTTC. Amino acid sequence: CAISEDSAQETQYF.

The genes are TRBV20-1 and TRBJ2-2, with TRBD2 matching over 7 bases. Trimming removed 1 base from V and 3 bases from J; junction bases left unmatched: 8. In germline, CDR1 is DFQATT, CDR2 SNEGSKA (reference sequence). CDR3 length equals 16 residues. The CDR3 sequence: CSARVAGAHDTGELFF. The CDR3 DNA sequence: TGCAGTGCTAGAGTGGCGGGAGCGCACGACACCGGGGAGCTGTTTTTT.

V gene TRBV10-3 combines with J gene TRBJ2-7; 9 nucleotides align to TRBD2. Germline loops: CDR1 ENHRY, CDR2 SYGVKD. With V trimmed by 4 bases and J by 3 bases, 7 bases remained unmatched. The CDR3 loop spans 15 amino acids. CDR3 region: CAISGGPSGVYEQYF. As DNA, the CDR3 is TGTGCCATCAGTGGTGGGCCTAGCGGGGTCTACGAGCAGTACTTC.

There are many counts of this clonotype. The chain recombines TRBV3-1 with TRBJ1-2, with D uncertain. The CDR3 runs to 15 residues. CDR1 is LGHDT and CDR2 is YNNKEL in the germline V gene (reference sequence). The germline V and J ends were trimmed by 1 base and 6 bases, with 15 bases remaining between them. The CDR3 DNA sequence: TGTGCCAGCAGCCAAGTTCTATCAGGAACCGATGGCTACACCTTC. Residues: CASSQVLSGTDGYTF. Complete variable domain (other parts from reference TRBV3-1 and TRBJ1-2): DTAVSQTPKYLVTQMGNDKSIKCEQNLGHDTMYWYKQDSKKFLKIMFSYNNKELIINETVPNRFSPKSPDKAHLNLHINSLELGDSAVYFCASSQVLSGTDGYTFGSGTRLTVV.

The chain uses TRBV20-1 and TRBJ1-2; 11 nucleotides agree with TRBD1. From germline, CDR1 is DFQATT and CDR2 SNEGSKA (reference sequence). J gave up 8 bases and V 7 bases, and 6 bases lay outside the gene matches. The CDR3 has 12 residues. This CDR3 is CSDLDRGQGYTF. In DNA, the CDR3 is TGCAGTGATTTGGACAGGGGGCAAGGCTACACCTTC.

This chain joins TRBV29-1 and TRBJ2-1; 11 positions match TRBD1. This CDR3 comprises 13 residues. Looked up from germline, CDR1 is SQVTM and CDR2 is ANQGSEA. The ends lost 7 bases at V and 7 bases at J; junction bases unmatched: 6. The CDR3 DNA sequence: TGCAGCGCCGCGGACAGGGGGCAAAATGAGCAGTTCTTC. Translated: CSAADRGQNEQFF.